The 17 T cell receptor beta chains reported below all come from one sample, sequenced in a study of cytomegalovirus exposure and HLA in healthy donors. Primers included in the PCR were 60 Vbeta and 13 Jbeta primers. The data were produced by immunoSEQ multiplex PCR, yet TCRdb's version contains in-frame clones alone and is incomplete. In the table there are about 120,000 clones, approximately 81% of which are singletons. The sample comprised PBMCs. The receptors were gathered from a man aged 25 to 45 in good health and CMV-seropositive.

The chain employs TRBV2 and TRBJ2-3, with D possibly matching TRBD2 (5 bases). The V end was cut by 6 bases, the J end by 6 bases, with 10 bases between. This CDR3 comprises 12 residues. Germline values: CDR1 SNHLY, CDR2 FYNNEI. The CDR3 bases are TGTGCCAGCAGAGAACTAGAGGATACGCAGTATTTT. Translated: CASRELEDTQYF.

This clone was seen only once. The chain has TRBV7-3 and TRBJ2-3, with 8 bases lining up with TRBD2. Germline V lookup: CDR1 SGHTA, CDR2 FQGTGA. The CDR3 is 15 residues long. Unmatched junction bases numbered 6, after V lost 4 bases and J lost 3 bases. For the CDR3, the DNA is TGTGCCAGCAGCTCGGGACTAGGAGGAACAGATACGCAGTATTTT. Its translation: CASSSGLGGTDTQYF.

The gene calls are TRBV4-3 and TRBJ1-6; D unresolved. This CDR3 comprises 16 residues. V shed 4 bases and J shed 8 bases, with 18 bases lying between them. The germline V gene has CDR1 LGHNA and CDR2 YSLEER. As DNA, the CDR3 is TGCGCCAGCAGCCCAGAAGGGAGGACTGTATATTCACCCCTCCACTTT. It specifies CASSPEGRTVYSPLHF.

The chain has TRBV7-9 and TRBJ1-2; 11 positions agree with TRBD1. CDR3 length equals 14 residues. After removal of 7 bases from V and 6 bases from J, the junction contained 7 bases not matched to a gene. CDR1 is SEHNR and CDR2 is FQNEAQ in the germline V gene (reference sequence). In nucleotides, the CDR3 is TGTGCCAGCAACCGGGACAGGGGGGTGGATGGCTACACCTTC. Its protein is CASNRDRGVDGYTF.

This clone was seen only once. The rearrangement uses TRBV4-3 and TRBJ1-3, with unresolved D. The germline V gene encodes CDR1 LGHNA and CDR2 YSLEER. Trimming left V 0 bases short and J 2 bases short, with 8 bases between. The CDR3 contains 15 residues. The CDR3, as DNA: TGCGCCAGCAGCCAAGATCCCGGGACTGGAAACACCATATATTTT. Its protein product is CASSQDPGTGNTIYF.

The rearrangement uses TRBV7-9 and TRBJ2-1; TRBD2 agrees at 11 bases. CDR1 is SEHNR and CDR2 is FQNEAQ in the germline V gene (reference sequence). The CDR3 extends over 16 amino acids. Trimming at V came to 2 bases and at J to 2 bases, leaving 2 bases not matched to a gene. CDR3 DNA sequence: TGTGCCAGCAGCTTAATAGCGGGAGGGCCCTACAATGAGCAGTTCTTC. It codes for CASSLIAGGPYNEQFF.

The chain links TRBV19 to TRBJ1-5; 12 nucleotides align to TRBD1. Germline V CDR1 and CDR2: LNHDA, SQIVND (reference sequence). CDR3 size: 15 residues. V was clipped by 9 bases and J by 7 bases; unmatched bases: 10. CDR3 protein: CASGARDRGPQPQHF. CDR3 nucleotides: TGTGCCAGCGGAGCCCGGGACAGGGGGCCACAGCCCCAGCATTTT.

The chain recombines TRBV5-8 with TRBJ2-7; tentatively, D is TRBD1 (5 bases). This CDR3 is built from 13 residues. With 2 bases removed from V and 2 bases from J, the gap between germline ends came to 8 bases. The V gene's germline CDR1 is SGHTS and CDR2 YDEGEE. In DNA, the CDR3 is TGTGCCAGCAGCTTACCAGGGACCTACGAGCAGTACTTC. Translation: CASSLPGTYEQYF.

The gene calls are TRBV9 and TRBJ1-5, with 9 positions matching TRBD1. The germline V gene encodes CDR1 SGDLS and CDR2 YYNGEE. CDR3 size: 14 residues. V shed 5 bases and J 4 bases; nucleotides not matched to a gene: 4. The CDR3 region has the DNA TGTGCCAGCAGTATTGGACAGGGGAATCAGCCCCAGCATTTT. The encoded protein is CASSIGQGNQPQHF. Full variable domain (remainder filled in from reference TRBV9 and TRBJ1-5): DSGVTQTPKHLITATGQRVTLRCSPRSGDLSVYWYQQSLDQGLQFLIQYYNGEERAKGNILERFSAQQFPDLHSELNLSSLELGDSALYFCASSIGQGNQPQHFGDGTRLSIL.

The chain couples TRBV4-2 to TRBJ2-1; D is unresolved. The CDR3 runs 16 residues. Germline V gives CDR1 LGHNA, CDR2 YNFKEQ. Trimming pared 1 base from V and 5 bases from J, leaving 15 bases between. This chain's CDR3 is CASSQGSRSINNEQFF. The CDR3 coding sequence is TGTGCCAGCAGCCAAGGGTCTAGGTCTATAAACAATGAGCAGTTCTTC.

This clone was counted only a few times. The rearrangement joins TRBV5-1 to TRBJ2-3; TRBD2 agrees at 14 bases. The J segment lost 4 bases and the V segment lost 7 bases, leaving 5 bases of the junction unmatched. The CDR3 length is 15 residues. From germline, CDR1 is SGHRS and CDR2 YFSETQ. The CDR3 region is CASRLAGGLSDTQYF. The CDR3 DNA follows: TGCGCCAGCCGACTAGCGGGGGGGCTATCAGATACGCAGTATTTT.

In this sample, this clone turned up once. CDR3 loop: CASSPPYRQRWGNRNTEAFF. In DNA form, the CDR3 reads TGTGCCAGCTCACCACCGTATAGACAGCGTTGGGGAAACAGGAACACTGAAGCTTTCTTT. The chain joins TRBV18 to TRBJ1-1, with D possibly matching TRBD1 (5 bases). CDR3 length: 20 residues. The germline CDR1 and CDR2 sequences are KGHSH and LQKENI. The V gene lost 0 bases and the J gene lost 1 base, with 24 bases spanning the gap.

The chain couples TRBV7-6 to TRBJ2-1; 7 bases are a match to TRBD2. Germline assignment: CDR1 SGHVS and CDR2 FNYEAQ. With 1 base clipped from V and 2 bases from J, the junction kept 2 bases outside the gene matches. The CDR3 consists of 15 residues. The CDR3 nucleotides are TGTGCCAGCAGCTTAGAACTAGCGCCCTACAATGAGCAGTTCTTC. This translates into CASSLELAPYNEQFF.

The genes are TRBV29-1 and TRBJ2-7, with TRBD2 matching 7 bases. V lost 5 bases to trimming and J lost 4 bases; unmatched junction nucleotides: 11. Per the germline V gene, CDR1 is SQVTM and CDR2 is ANQGSEA. There are 14 residues in the CDR3. The CDR3 here is CSVRIGGSGYEQYF. CDR3 nucleotide sequence: TGCAGCGTTCGTATTGGTGGTAGCGGGTACGAGCAGTACTTC.

The CDR3 spells CATSRAQEGSTEAFF. CDR3 sequence (DNA): TGTGCCACCAGCAGAGCGCAGGAGGGATCCACTGAAGCTTTCTTT. This rearrangement joins TRBV15 to TRBJ1-1, with D uncertain. V lost 1 base, J lost 4 bases, and 13 bases lay in between. Germline V gene lookup returns CDR1 LNHNV and CDR2 YYDKDF (reference sequence). This CDR3 has 15 amino acids.

The genes are TRBV4-1 and TRBJ1-2; D is unresolved. Per the germline V gene, CDR1 is MGHRA and CDR2 is YSYEKL. CDR3 length: 15 residues. V was clipped by 4 bases and J by 3 bases, with 15 bases between them. The CDR3 bases are TGCGCCAGCAGCCTAATACCGAGGGCCGACTATGGCTACACCTTC. Translating it yields CASSLIPRADYGYTF.

This chain links TRBV19 with TRBJ1-2, with no clear D. Germline lookup yields CDR1 LNHDA and CDR2 SQIVND (reference sequence). V lost 3 bases and J 6 bases, leaving 14 bases between the germline ends. The CDR3 covers 14 residues. CDR3 DNA: TGTGCCAGTAGTATGAGCTATTCGAGTAATGGCTACACCTTC. It translates to CASSMSYSSNGYTF.